The clone carrying this T cell receptor (beta chain) was counted between two and nine times. The target antigen is unknown. This sample was taken from a study of T cells in Graves' hyperthyroidism and ophthalmopathy. TCR beta CDR3 region amplification was performed from RNA transcripts. Initially, a first-round RT-PCR of the TCR CDR3 employed the HTBI primer set. TCRdb itself ran the multiplex PCR reads through MiXCR, one entry per CDR3 protein. The profile shows about 320,000 distinct CDR3 sequences, about 15% of them singletons. The V and J ends lost 3 bases and 0 bases, in that order; junction bases with no gene match: 18. Germline V gene sequence: CDR1 SGDLS, CDR2 YYNGEE. The length of the CDR3 is 20 residues. Reasons for excluding patients were uncontrolled infection, other autoimmune disease, pregnancy or lactation. The source of the PBMCs was about 10 ml of fresh peripheral blood. Overall study findings and caveats: Ophthalmopathy was distinguished from stable hyperthyroidism by 13 V-J signatures.

The sequence was obtained from a young man with Graves' hyperthyroidism. The chain couples TRBV9 to TRBJ2-4; 7 nucleotides align to TRBD1. Sequencing used blood. CDR3 sequence reads: CASSGIRDSETPSAKNIQYF. CDR3 sequence (DNA): TGTGCCAGCAGCGGGATTCGGGACAGCGAAACCCCATCAGCCAAAAACATTCAGTACTTC.